The present entry profiles one T cell receptor beta chain with its context. Its cognate antigen is unknown. This entry belongs to a study of shared clonotypes between healthy human individuals. Broader study findings: Generally, naive subsets (rather than memory subsets) showed larger estimated richness.

Sequencing used immunoSEQ multiplex PCR; TCRdb keeps in-frame clones, though not all of them. The sample holds over 2 million clones, over 85% seen once. CD45RO-negative, CCR7-positively selected cells formed the naive CD8 fraction, excluding terminally differentiated effector memory CD45RA+ cells. The receptor was isolated from a man in his late teens or twenties in good health. The sequencing sample was made of naive CD8+ T cells sorted from blood.

This CDR3 is CASSPQGGINEQFF. Written as DNA, the CDR3 is TGTGCCAGCAGCCCCCAGGGGGGCATAAATGAGCAGTTCTTC. V gene TRBV11-3 combines with J gene TRBJ2-1; weak D call: TRBD1 (7 bases). The CDR3 sequence is 14 residues long. The V end was cut by 5 bases, the J end by 7 bases, with 15 bases between. Germline V gene lookup returns CDR1 SGHNT and CDR2 YENEEA.